This T cell receptor (beta chain) was identified during a study of blood T cell repertoires in COVID-19. Assay used: immunoSEQ multiplex PCR; TCRdb lists only in-frame clones, some missing. The repertoire has about 250,000 clones, roughly 85% of them found once; the top ten carry 9.1%. The CDR3 consists of 15 residues. V was trimmed by 1 base and J by 1 base, leaving 10 bases between them. The V gene's germline CDR1 is SEHNR and CDR2 FQNEAQ (reference sequence). This TCR was sampled from a woman in her 50s with acute COVID-19. Sequenced: PBMCs or T cells enriched from blood (not recorded which). The chain combines TRBV7-9 with TRBJ1-1; perhaps TRBD1 as D (6 bases). CDR3 coding DNA: TGTGCCAGCAGCTTAGTACAGGGACGGAACACTGAAGCTTTCTTT. Translation: CASSLVQGRNTEAFF.